The present T cell receptor (beta chain) was sequenced within a study of T cell repertoires in cytomegalovirus infection. Looking at the study overall: The authors used CMV epitopes that were HLA-C-restricted (recently identified) and HLA-B-restricted (well studied). Public TCR beta signatures indicated both CMV infection and matching HLA type.

Germline values: CDR1 SGHTA, CDR2 FQGNSA. The CDR3 runs 14 residues. The germline V and J ends were trimmed by 5 bases and 6 bases, with 15 bases remaining between them. This clonotype has at least ten counts. Its matching antigen is unknown. Study conclusions and caveats: HLA-C-restricted CMV-specific TCR beta clonotypes prevailed in the ex vivo response. The cumulative frequency of public TCR beta families identified carriers of CMV plus the relevant HLA.

TCRdb re-called the reads through MiXCR, storing one row per CDR3 protein. The sample has about 570,000 distinct CDR3 sequences; almost 40% are singletons. This sample comprised cultured PBMCs, obtained from culture after CMV antigen stimulation. The clonotype comes from a human donor in good health (CMV status not recorded). Some clones in this sample may be carry-over from other donors' samples. The rearrangement links TRBV7-2 to TRBJ2-3, with D perhaps being TRBD1 or TRBD2 (5 bases each). CDR3 nucleotides: TGTGCCAGCAGCCAAGGGACCGGAGGTGATACGCAGTATTTT. It specifies CASSQGTGGDTQYF.